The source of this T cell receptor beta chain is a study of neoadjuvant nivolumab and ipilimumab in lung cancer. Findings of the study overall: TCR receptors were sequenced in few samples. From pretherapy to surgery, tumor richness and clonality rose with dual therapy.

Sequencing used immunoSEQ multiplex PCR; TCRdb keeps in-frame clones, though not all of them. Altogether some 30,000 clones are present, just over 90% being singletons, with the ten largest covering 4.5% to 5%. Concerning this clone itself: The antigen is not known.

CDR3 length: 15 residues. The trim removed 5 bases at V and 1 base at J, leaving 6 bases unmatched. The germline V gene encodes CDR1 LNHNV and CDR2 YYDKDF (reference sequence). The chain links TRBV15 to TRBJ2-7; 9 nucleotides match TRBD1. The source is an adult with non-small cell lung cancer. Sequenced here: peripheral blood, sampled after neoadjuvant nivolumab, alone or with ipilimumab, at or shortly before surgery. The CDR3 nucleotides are TGTGCCACCAGCCGTGGGACAGGGTCATCCTACGAGCAGTACTTC. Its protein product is CATSRGTGSSYEQYF.